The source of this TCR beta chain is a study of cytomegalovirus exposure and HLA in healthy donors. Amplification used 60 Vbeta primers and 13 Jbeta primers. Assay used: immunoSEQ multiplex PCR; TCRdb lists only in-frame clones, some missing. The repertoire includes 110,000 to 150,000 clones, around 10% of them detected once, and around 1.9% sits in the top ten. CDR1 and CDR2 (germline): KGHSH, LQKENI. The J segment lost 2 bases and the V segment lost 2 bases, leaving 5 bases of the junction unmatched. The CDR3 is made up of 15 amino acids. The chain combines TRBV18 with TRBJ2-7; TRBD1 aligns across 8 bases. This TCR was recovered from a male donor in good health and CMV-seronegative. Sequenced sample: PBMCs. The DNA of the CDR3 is TGTGCCAGCTCACCAACAGGGACAGGAGCCTACGAGCAGTACTTC. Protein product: CASSPTGTGAYEQYF.